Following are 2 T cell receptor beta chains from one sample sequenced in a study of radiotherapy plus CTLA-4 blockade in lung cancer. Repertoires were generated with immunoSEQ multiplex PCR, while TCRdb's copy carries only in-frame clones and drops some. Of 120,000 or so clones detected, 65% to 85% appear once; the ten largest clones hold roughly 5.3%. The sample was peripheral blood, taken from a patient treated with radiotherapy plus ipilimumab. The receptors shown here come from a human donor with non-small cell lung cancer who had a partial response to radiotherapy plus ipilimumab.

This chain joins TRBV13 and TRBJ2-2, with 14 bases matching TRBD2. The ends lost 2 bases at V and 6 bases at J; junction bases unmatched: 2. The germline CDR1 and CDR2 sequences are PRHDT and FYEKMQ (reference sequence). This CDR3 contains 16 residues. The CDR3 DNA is TGTGCCAGCAGCTTAATGGGACTAGCGGGAGCCGGGGAGCTGTTTTTT. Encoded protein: CASSLMGLAGAGELFF.

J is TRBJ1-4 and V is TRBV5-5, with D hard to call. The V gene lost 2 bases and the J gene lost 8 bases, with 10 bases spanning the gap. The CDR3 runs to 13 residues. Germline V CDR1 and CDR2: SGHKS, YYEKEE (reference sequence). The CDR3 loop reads CASSFEVSEKLFF. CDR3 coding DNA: TGTGCCAGCAGCTTCGAGGTTTCGGAAAAACTGTTTTTT. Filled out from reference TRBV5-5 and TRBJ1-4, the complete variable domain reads DAGVTQSPTHLIKTRGQQVTLRCSPISGHKSVSWYQQVLGQGPQFIFQYYEKEERGRGNFPDRFSARQFPNYSSELNVNALLLGDSALYLCASSFEVSEKLFFGSGTQLSVL.